This entry is about one T cell receptor beta chain. V was shortened by 4 bases and J by 9 bases, with 10 bases between the two germline ends. Germline-derived CDR1 and CDR2 are SNHLY and FYNNEI. The CDR3 runs to 12 residues. The data stem from a study of long-term antiretroviral therapy in people with HIV. Running of the v3.0 immunoSEQ assay took place at survey level. Assay: immunoSEQ multiplex PCR; the TCRdb copy retains only in-frame clones and omits some. In the table there are about 21,000 clones, 90% of which are singletons. At minimum, one pre-ART and two post-ART PBMC samples were obtained from each donor. Each HIV-infected participant was given treatment in the United States.

This chain links TRBV2 with TRBJ2-1; no firm D call. This sequence originates from a woman aged 30 to 39 with HIV. The specimen was unsorted PBMCs, collected nearly 4.5 years before starting antiretroviral therapy. CDR3 DNA: TGTGCCAGCAGTGTGACCAAAGGTGAGCAGTTCTTC. This codes for CASSVTKGEQFF.